Reported below is one T cell receptor (beta chain). Its antigen is unidentified. The sample originates from a study of response to subunit inactivated influenza vaccine. MiXCR, applied by TCRdb to the RT-PCR reads, yields one record per CDR3 protein. There are around 180,000 distinct CDR3 sequences in the sample; about 9.3% occur only once, and around 9.9% lies in the top ten. Whole-study results and caveats: The authors suggested that every seasonal influenza vaccination recruits few new T cells.

Sequenced here: non-naive T cells sorted from PBMCs, sampled on the day of vaccination. This clonotype originated in a man aged 50-59 years who received an inactivated influenza vaccine.

CDR3 sequence reads: CSAPLAGGNTDTQYF. DNA for the CDR3: TGCAGTGCTCCACTAGCGGGAGGGAACACAGATACGCAGTATTTT. This sequence joins TRBV20-1 and TRBJ2-3, with TRBD2 matching over 13 bases. CDR3 length equals 15 residues. The junction had 4 bases not matched to a gene; V was cut back by 5 bases and J by 2 bases. Germline-derived CDR1 and CDR2 are DFQATT and SNEGSKA (reference sequence).